These T cell receptor beta chains were read from a single sample in a study of chemoradiotherapy in HPV16-positive cancers. The assay was immunoSEQ multiplex PCR, and TCRdb's table has in-frame clones only and misses some. The sample holds about 12,000 clones, 85% to 90% seen once. The sample was blood, taken from a patient who underwent chemoradiotherapy. The source of these receptors is a human donor with HPV-associated anogenital cancer. The CDR3 runs from the conserved cysteine through the conserved F or W. Clone size, where shown, is once, few, many, or a class for clones that have expanded.

CASSEFDGYTF	.	TRBJ1-2	TRBV25-1
CASSPQGIQETQYF	.	TRBJ2-5	TRBV7-2
CASSLEAGNSIQYF	.	TRBJ2-4	TRBV7-9
CATSRDRLAYEQYF	.	TRBJ2-7	TRBV15
CASSLQFDEQFF	.	TRBJ2-1	TRBV28
CARQVAGNTIYF	.	TRBJ1-3	TRBV6-4
CASSIEGQMNTEAFF	.	TRBJ1-1	TRBV19
CASSSGQYQETQYF	.	TRBJ2-5	TRBV7-9
CASTNRNTEAFF	.	TRBJ1-1	TRBV7-9
CSVENTQEYTDTQYF	.	TRBJ2-3	TRBV29-1
CASSLDRGDNEQFF	.	TRBJ2-1	TRBV10-2
CASRLGGASTEAFF	.	TRBJ1-1	TRBV5-5
CASSVASGNQETQYF	.	TRBJ2-5	TRBV18
CASSYTGLGNEQFF	.	TRBJ2-1	TRBV6-5
CASSAWTGGSTEAFF	.	TRBJ1-1	TRBV19
CASSLLGLIPDEQYF	.	TRBJ2-7	TRBV5-1
CATAGDNNSPLHF	.	TRBJ1-6	TRBV10-2
CASSPRTTLTF	.	TRBJ1-2	TRBV7-2
CASSLNPVTDTQYF	.	TRBJ2-3	TRBV5-1
CASSLVGGGTEAFF	.	TRBJ1-1	TRBV5-1
CASSIMAGNTIYF	.	TRBJ1-3	TRBV19
CASSDAPGKETQYF	.	TRBJ2-5	TRBV2
CASSTRQGLWPTEAFF	.	TRBJ1-1	TRBV27
CASSPGRGIAFF	.	TRBJ1-1	TRBV7-2
CASSYSRLASTDTQYF	.	TRBJ2-3	TRBV6-5
CASSVDGLGETQYF	.	TRBJ2-5	TRBV9
CASSPIGGEQYF	.	TRBJ2-7	TRBV4-3
CASSLWEQGNSPLHF	.	TRBJ1-6	TRBV28
CASMGDGRLTNEKLFF	.	TRBJ1-4	TRBV6-6
CASSLRLGGGSTDTQYF	.	TRBJ2-3	TRBV7-3
CASSKRVGGTKPPAEEQYF	.	TRBJ2-7	TRBV21-1
CASNHGGADTEAFF	.	TRBJ1-1	TRBV6-1
CASSWGGGSGNQPQHF	.	TRBJ1-5	TRBV5-8
CASSDTSTNEKLFF	once	TRBJ1-4	TRBV6-5
CASSHMGTARATNEKLFF	.	TRBJ1-4	TRBV23-1
CASTYDLVKGGYTF	.	TRBJ1-2	TRBV6-5
CASSLKQGTDTQYF	once	TRBJ2-3	TRBV27
CASGGDSDNEQFF	.	TRBJ2-1	TRBV10-3
CASSDSGDNEQFF	once	TRBJ2-1	TRBV19
CASTRKGRTEAFF	few	TRBJ1-1	TRBV6-5
CASSFAGGRNTEAFF	.	TRBJ1-1	TRBV5-1
CASSIVGGTVYGYTF	few	TRBJ1-2	TRBV19
CASSQGAGGISETQYF	.	TRBJ2-5	TRBV4-1
CAWSGMDTFLSYTF	.	TRBJ1-2	TRBV30
CASSQLDGSNQPQHF	.	TRBJ1-5	TRBV4-1